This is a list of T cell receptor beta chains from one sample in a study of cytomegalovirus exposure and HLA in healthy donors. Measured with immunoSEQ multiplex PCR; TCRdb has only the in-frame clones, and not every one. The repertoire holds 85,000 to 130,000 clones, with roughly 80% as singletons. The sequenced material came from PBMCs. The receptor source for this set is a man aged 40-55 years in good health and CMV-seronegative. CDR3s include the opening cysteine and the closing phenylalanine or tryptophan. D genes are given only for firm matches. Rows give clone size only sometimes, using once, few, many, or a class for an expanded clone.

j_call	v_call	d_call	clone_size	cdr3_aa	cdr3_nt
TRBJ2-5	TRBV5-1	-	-	CASSLGTPQETQYF	TGCGCCAGCAGCTTGGGGACACCCCAAGAGACCCAGTACTTC
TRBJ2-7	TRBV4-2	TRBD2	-	CASSQPGGAHYEQYF	TGTGCCAGCAGCCAACCCGGGGGGGCCCATTACGAGCAGTACTTC
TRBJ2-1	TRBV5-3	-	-	CARSLGSPLEGEQFF	TGTGCCAGAAGCTTGGGTTCCCCGCTGGAGGGTGAGCAGTTCTTC
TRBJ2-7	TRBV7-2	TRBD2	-	CASSSTSGAAREQYF	TGTGCCAGCAGCTCGACTAGCGGGGCCGCCAGGGAGCAGTACTTC
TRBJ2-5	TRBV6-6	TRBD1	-	CASSRPGTGWETQYF	TGTGCCAGCAGCCGACCCGGGACAGGGTGGGAGACCCAGTACTTC
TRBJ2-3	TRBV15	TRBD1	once	CATSRSTGAQEDTQYF	TGTGCCACCAGCAGATCTACAGGGGCGCAGGAAGATACGCAGTATTTT
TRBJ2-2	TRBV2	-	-	CASRADSHTGELFF	TGTGCCAGCAGGGCGGACAGCCACACCGGGGAGCTGTTTTTT
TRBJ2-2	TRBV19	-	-	CASSIDLAGGTGELFF	TGTGCCAGTAGTATAGATCTCGCCGGGGGAACCGGGGAGCTGTTTTTT
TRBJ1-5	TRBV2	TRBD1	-	CASCLEGQKFQPQHF	TGTGCCAGCTGTTTAGAGGGACAGAAGTTTCAGCCCCAGCATTTT
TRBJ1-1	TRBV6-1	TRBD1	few	CASSGGQGDPDTEAFF	TGTGCCAGCAGTGGGGGACAGGGGGATCCGGACACTGAAGCTTTCTTT
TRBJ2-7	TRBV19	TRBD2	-	CASSGTSGAPVKQYF	TGTGCCAGTAGTGGGACTAGCGGGGCCCCCGTGAAGCAGTACTTC
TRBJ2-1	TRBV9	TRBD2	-	CASSVNSGTSKYNEQFF	TGTGCCAGCAGTGTTAATTCCGGGACTAGCAAATACAATGAGCAGTTCTTC
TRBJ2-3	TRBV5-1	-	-	CASSFPRGSTDTQYF	TGCGCCAGCAGCTTCCCCCGGGGGAGCACAGATACGCAGTATTTT
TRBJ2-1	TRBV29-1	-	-	CSVHSASSYNEQFF	TGCAGCGTTCATAGCGCTAGCTCCTACAATGAGCAGTTCTTC
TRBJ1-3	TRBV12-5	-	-	CASGLLPSGNTIYF	TGTGCTAGTGGTTTGCTACCTTCTGGAAACACCATATATTTT
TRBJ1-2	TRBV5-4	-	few	CASSGDTFTF	TGTGCCAGCAGCGGGGACACCTTCACCTTC
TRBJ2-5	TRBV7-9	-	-	CASSLAGGPGETQYF	TGTGCCAGCAGCTTAGCGGGGGGGCCTGGAGAGACCCAGTACTTC
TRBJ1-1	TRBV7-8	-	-	CASSLSGGRAGRTEAFF	TGTGCCAGCAGCTTAAGCGGGGGGAGGGCTGGAAGAACTGAAGCTTTCTTT
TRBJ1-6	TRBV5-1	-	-	CASSLIDPNSPLHF	TGCGCCAGCAGCTTGATAGATCCCAATTCACCCCTCCACTTT
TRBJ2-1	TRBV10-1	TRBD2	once	CASSAGGSYNEQFF	TGCGCCAGCAGTGCGGGGGGCTCCTACAATGAGCAGTTCTTC
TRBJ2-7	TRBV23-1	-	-	CASHDRQTLAEQYF	TGCGCCAGCCACGACAGGCAGACGCTGGCCGAGCAGTACTTC
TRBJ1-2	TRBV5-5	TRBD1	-	CASSPGQNYGYTF	TGTGCCAGCAGCCCGGGACAGAACTATGGCTACACCTTC
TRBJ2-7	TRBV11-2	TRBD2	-	CASSLASSGGARYEQYF	TGTGCCAGCAGCTTAGCGTCTAGCGGGGGGGCAAGGTACGAGCAGTACTTC
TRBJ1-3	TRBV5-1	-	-	CASSQRTDFSGNTIYF	TGCGCCAGCAGCCAAAGGACAGACTTCTCTGGAAACACCATATATTTT
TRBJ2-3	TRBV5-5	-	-	CASSLVGEGTDTQYF	TGTGCCAGCAGCTTAGTAGGGGAGGGCACAGATACGCAGTATTTT
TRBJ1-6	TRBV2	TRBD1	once	CASSERQGGHSPLHF	TGTGCCAGCAGTGAAAGGCAGGGGGGACATTCACCCCTCCACTTT
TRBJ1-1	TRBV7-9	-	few	CASSIDGTRNTEAFF	TGTGCCAGCAGCATAGATGGGACACGTAACACTGAAGCTTTCTTT
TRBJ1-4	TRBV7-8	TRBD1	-	CASSFGQGRKEKLFF	TGTGCCAGCAGCTTCGGACAGGGTAGAAAGGAAAAACTGTTTTTT
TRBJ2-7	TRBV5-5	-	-	CASSFLQGQSYEQYF	TGTGCCAGCAGCTTTCTCCAGGGGCAATCCTACGAGCAGTACTTC
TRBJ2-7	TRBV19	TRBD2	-	CASRASSGHEQYF	TGTGCCAGTAGAGCGTCTAGCGGGCACGAGCAGTACTTC
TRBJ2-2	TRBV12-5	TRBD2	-	CASAPPAGGETGELFF	TGTGCTAGTGCCCCGCCCGCGGGGGGAGAAACCGGGGAGCTGTTTTTT
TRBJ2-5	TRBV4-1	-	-	CASSQVAGLETQYF	TGCGCCAGCAGCCAAGTTGCAGGGTTGGAGACCCAGTACTTC
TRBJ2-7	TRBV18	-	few	CASSPAGKGWEQYF	TGTGCCAGCTCACCAGCGGGGAAGGGGTGGGAGCAGTACTTC
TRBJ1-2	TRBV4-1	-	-	CASSQVPGENYGYTF	TGCGCCAGCAGCCAAGTCCCGGGTGAGAACTATGGCTACACCTTC
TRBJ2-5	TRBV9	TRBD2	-	CASSWTSGQETQYF	TGTGCCAGCTCCTGGACTAGCGGCCAAGAGACCCAGTACTTC
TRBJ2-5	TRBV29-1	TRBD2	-	CSVGLAGGKETQYF	TGCAGCGTTGGACTAGCGGGGGGAAAGGAGACCCAGTACTTC
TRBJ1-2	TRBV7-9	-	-	CASSDTRYGYTF	TGTGCCAGCAGCGACACTCGCTATGGCTACACCTTC
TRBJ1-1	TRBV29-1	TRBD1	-	CSVQVGQGATEAFF	TGCAGCGTTCAAGTCGGACAGGGAGCCACTGAAGCTTTCTTT
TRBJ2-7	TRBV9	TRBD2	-	CASSGSGGAYEQYF	TGTGCCAGCAGCGGTAGCGGGGGGGCGTACGAGCAGTACTTC
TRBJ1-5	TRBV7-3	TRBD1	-	CASSPGGTGYNQPQHF	TGTGCCAGCAGCCCCGGCGGGACAGGGTATAATCAGCCCCAGCATTTT
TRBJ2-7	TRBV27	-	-	CASGFYEQYF	TGTGCCAGCGGCTTCTACGAGCAGTACTTC
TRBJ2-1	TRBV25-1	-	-	CASSTGRNKQFF	TGTGCCAGCAGTACAGGCCGCAATAAGCAGTTCTTC